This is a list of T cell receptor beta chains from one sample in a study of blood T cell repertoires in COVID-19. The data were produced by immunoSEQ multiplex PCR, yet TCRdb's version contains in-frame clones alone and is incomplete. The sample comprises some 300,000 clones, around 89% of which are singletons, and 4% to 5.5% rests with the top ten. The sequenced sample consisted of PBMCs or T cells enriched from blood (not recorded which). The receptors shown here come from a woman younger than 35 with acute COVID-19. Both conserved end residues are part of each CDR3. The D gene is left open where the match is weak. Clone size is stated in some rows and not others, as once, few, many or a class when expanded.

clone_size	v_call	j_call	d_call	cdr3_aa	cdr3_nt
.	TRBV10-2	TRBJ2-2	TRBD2	CASRETSGGISNTGELFF	TGCGCCAGCAGAGAAACTAGCGGGGGGATCTCGAACACCGGGGAGCTGTTTTTT
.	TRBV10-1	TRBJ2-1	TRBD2	CASSGGTSGKSYNEQFF	TGCGCCAGCAGTGGTGGGACTAGCGGGAAATCCTACAATGAGCAGTTCTTC
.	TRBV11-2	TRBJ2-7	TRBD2	CASSHSGASYEQYF	TGTGCCAGCAGCCATAGCGGGGCCTCCTACGAGCAGTACTTC
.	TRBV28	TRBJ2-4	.	CASSPTGGGAYIQYF	TGTGCCAGCAGTCCTACGGGAGGGGGCGCATACATTCAGTACTTC
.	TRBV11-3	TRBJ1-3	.	CASSWGTGGNTIYF	TGTGCCAGCAGCTGGGGAACAGGCGGAAACACCATATATTTT
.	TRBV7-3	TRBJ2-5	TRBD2	CASSLGGGPLETQYF	TGTGCCAGCAGCTTAGGGGGAGGGCCTCTGGAGACCCAGTACTTC
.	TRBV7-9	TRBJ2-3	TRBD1	CASSPGTGPDTQYF	TGTGCCAGCAGCCCTGGGACAGGTCCCGATACGCAGTATTTT
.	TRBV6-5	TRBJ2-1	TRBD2	CASSQGLAGLNEQFF	TGTGCCAGCAGCCAGGGACTAGCGGGGCTCAATGAGCAGTTCTTC
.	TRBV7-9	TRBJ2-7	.	CASSPLWTHEQYF	TGTGCCAGCAGTCCACTATGGACTCACGAGCAGTACTTC
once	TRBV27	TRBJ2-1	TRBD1	CASNPGTGAYNEQFF	TGTGCCAGCAACCCCGGGACAGGGGCCTACAATGAGCAGTTCTTC
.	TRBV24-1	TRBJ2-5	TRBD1	CATSVPTGGAETQYF	TGTGCCACCAGTGTCCCGACAGGGGGCGCGGAGACCCAGTACTTC
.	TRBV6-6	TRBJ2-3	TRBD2	CASSYGGGRSDTQYF	TGTGCCAGCAGTTACGGGGGGGGACGGTCAGATACGCAGTATTTT
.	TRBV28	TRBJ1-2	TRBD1	CASAGTGYILPPWTNYGYTF	TGTGCCAGCGCCGGGACAGGGTATATCCTCCCCCCATGGACTAACTATGGCTACACCTTC
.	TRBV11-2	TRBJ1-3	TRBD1	CASSLGTGGNSGNTIYF	TGTGCCAGCAGCTTGGGGACAGGGGGAAACTCTGGAAACACCATATATTTT
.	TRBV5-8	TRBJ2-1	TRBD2	CASSLTSGSASSYNEQFF	TGTGCCAGCAGCTTGACTAGCGGGAGCGCCAGCTCCTACAATGAGCAGTTCTTC